This T cell receptor (beta chain) stems from a study of blood T cell repertoires in COVID-19. On the study more broadly: T cells, B-cell-depleted T cells, or PBMCs supplied cDNA or gDNA.

V lost 7 bases to trimming and J lost 4 bases; unmatched junction nucleotides: 14. Germline CDR1 is SNHLY and CDR2 is FYNNEI. CDR3 length equals 17 residues. Sequencing used immunoSEQ multiplex PCR; TCRdb keeps in-frame clones, though not all of them. The sample contains over 90,000 clones, roughly 87% of which appear only once. The gene calls are TRBV2 and TRBJ2-7, with 12 bases that match TRBD2. The sequenced material came from peripheral blood. This TCR was sampled from a woman older than 75 in a cohort sampled during active COVID-19. The CDR3: CASTTRLAGVWGYEQYF. The DNA for the CDR3 is TGTGCCAGCACCACAAGACTAGCGGGAGTGTGGGGATACGAGCAGTACTTC.